This T cell receptor beta chain comes out of a study of control samples from healthy donors and cancer patients. Measured with immunoSEQ multiplex PCR; TCRdb has only the in-frame clones, and not every one. The sample lists 100,000 to 150,000 clones, 90% seen once, with under 3% in the top ten. From germline, CDR1 is SGHRS and CDR2 YFSETQ. This CDR3 comprises 14 residues. V lost 1 base, J lost 10 bases, and 10 bases stayed unmatched. The TCR comes from a man aged 40-55 years in good health. Sequencing input: blood. The V gene is TRBV5-1, the J gene TRBJ1-2; 7 positions match TRBD1. The CDR3 nucleotides are TGCGCCAGCAGCTTGTCTCCGACAGGGACAGTCTACACCTTC. Protein product: CASSLSPTGTVYTF.